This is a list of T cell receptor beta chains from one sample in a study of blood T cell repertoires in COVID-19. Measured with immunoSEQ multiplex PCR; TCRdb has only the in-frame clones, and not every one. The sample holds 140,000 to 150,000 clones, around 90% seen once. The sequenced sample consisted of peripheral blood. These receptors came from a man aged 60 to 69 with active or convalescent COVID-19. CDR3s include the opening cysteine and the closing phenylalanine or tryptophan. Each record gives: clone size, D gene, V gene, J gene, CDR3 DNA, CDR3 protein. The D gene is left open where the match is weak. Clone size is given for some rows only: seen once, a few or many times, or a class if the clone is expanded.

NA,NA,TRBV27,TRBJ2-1,TGTGCCAGCATGCGCGACTTCGATAGCTCCTACAATGAGCAGTTCTTC,CASMRDFDSSYNEQFF
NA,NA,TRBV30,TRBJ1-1,TGTGCCTGGAGTGCAGCGGGGGGCCTCACTGAAGCTTTCTTT,CAWSAAGGLTEAFF
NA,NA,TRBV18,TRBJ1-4,TGTGCCAGCTCACCCACAGCAACTAATGAAAAACTGTTTTTT,CASSPTATNEKLFF
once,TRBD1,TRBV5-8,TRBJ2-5,TGTGCCAGCAGCTTGACAGGGGTAGGAGAGACCCAGTACTTC,CASSLTGVGETQYF
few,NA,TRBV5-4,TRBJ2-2,TGTGCCAGCAGCTTGGTGCACAGAGCGAACACCGGGGAGCTGTTTTTT,CASSLVHRANTGELFF
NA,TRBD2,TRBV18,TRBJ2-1,TGTGCCAGCTCATCAGGACTAGCCGAGAGCACGTTCTTC,CASSSGLAESTFF
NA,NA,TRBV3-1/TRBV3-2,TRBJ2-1,TGTGCCAGCAGCCAATCGTTGGTGAGTCATGAGCAGTTCTTC,CASSQSLVSHEQFF
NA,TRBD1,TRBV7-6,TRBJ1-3,TGTGCCAGCAGCCCAGGGGGTTCAAAGGGCCTCTCTGGAAACACCATATATTTT,CASSPGGSKGLSGNTIYF
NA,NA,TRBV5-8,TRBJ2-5,TGTGCCAGCAGTTCCCTCAGGGCAGAGACCCAGTACTTC,CASSSLRAETQYF
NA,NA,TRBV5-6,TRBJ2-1,TGTGCCAGCAGCTTGAAGCCTGGCAGGTCTTACAATGAGCAGTTCTTC,CASSLKPGRSYNEQFF
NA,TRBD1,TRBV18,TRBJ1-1,TGTGCCAGCTCTAGAAGGGACAGGAACACTGAAGCTTTCTTT,CASSRRDRNTEAFF
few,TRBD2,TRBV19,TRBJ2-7,TGTGCCAGTAGTATAGTGGCGAGGGAGGGGTACGAGCAGTACTTC,CASSIVAREGYEQYF
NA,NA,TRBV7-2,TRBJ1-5,TGTGCCAGCAGCGTCAGGAGGGGACAGCCCCAGCATTTT,CASSVRRGQPQHF
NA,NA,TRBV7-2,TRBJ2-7,TGTGCCAGCAGCTTAGATGCAGCGGGCGCTTCCTACGAGCAGTACTTC,CASSLDAAGASYEQYF
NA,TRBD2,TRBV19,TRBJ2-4,TGTGCCAGTAGTAACGAGGGACTAGTCCAAAACATTCAGTACTTC,CASSNEGLVQNIQYF
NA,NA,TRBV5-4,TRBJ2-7,TGTGCCAGCAGCTTGGGGACACCAGTCTACGAGCAGTACTTC,CASSLGTPVYEQYF
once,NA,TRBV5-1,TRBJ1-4,TGCGCCAGCAGCTTGGCTTCAACTAATGAAAAACTGTTTTTT,CASSLASTNEKLFF
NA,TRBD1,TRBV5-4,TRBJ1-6,TGTGCCAGCAGCGCTCTGGGACAGACCTATAATTCACCCCTCCACTTT,CASSALGQTYNSPLHF
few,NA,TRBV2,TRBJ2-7,TGTGCCAGCAGTGAACCAGGGGGAGGGCTACTAGCGGTGGAGGGCTCCTACGAGCAGTACTTC,CASSEPGGGLLAVEGSYEQYF
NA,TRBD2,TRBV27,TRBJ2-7,TGTGCCAGCAGTTTTTTGGGGACTAGCGCCTACGAGCAGTACTTC,CASSFLGTSAYEQYF
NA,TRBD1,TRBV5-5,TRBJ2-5,TGTGCCAGCAGCACCAGGGACAGGGGGCTCGAGACCCAGTACTTC,CASSTRDRGLETQYF
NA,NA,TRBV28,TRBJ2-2,TGTGCCAGCAGTTTGGGCAGGGTAGGAACCGGGGAGCTGTTTTTT,CASSLGRVGTGELFF